A single sample gave rise to the 32 T cell receptor beta chains below, sequenced in a study of T cell responses to AZD1222 COVID-19 vaccine. Repertoires were generated with immunoSEQ multiplex PCR, while TCRdb's copy carries only in-frame clones and drops some. The table has under 200,000 clones, 88% seen once; the top ten hold roughly 5%. The sequences come from peripheral blood, collected on day 0 of AZD1222 vaccination. These receptors were obtained from an adult in good health.

This clone was observed a handful of times. The chain has TRBV6-1 and TRBJ1-4; 11 bases fit TRBD1. Germline assignment: CDR1 MNHNS and CDR2 SASEGT. Trimming cost V 1 base and J 5 bases; bases outside gene matches: 12. This CDR3 has 19 residues. The CDR3 loop reads CASSEVDRGLGGVNEKLFF. Here the CDR3 DNA reads TGTGCCAGCAGTGAAGTGGACAGGGGGCTGGGGGGGGTCAATGAAAAACTGTTTTTT.

V is TRBV4-3 and J is TRBJ2-7; 9 bases line up with TRBD2. CDR3 length: 16 residues. Per the germline V gene, CDR1 is LGHNA and CDR2 is YSLEER. With 4 bases clipped from V and 4 bases from J, the junction kept 11 bases outside the gene matches. Here the CDR3 DNA reads TGCGCCAGCAGCCGAAATAGCGGGGGCGGTGGGTACGAGCAGTACTTC. It translates to CASSRNSGGGGYEQYF.

The chain carries TRBV21-1 and TRBJ2-5; the table's D call, TRBD2, was not checked against the DNA. TRBV21-1 is given as a pseudogene. This CDR3 spans 12 amino acids. The CDR3 DNA follows: TGTGCCAGCACACTCGGGAGGGAGACCCAGTACTTC. Translating it yields CASTLGRETQYF.

This sequence joins TRBV7-9 and TRBJ2-1; D is unresolved. The CDR3 has 13 amino acids. The germline V and J ends were trimmed by 2 bases and 4 bases, with 6 bases remaining between them. The germline V gene encodes CDR1 SEHNR and CDR2 FQNEAQ (reference sequence). CDR3 residues: CASSLQGYNEQFF. The CDR3 coding sequence is TGTGCCAGCAGCTTACAAGGGTACAATGAGCAGTTCTTC.

This clone was observed once. The chain uses TRBV6-1 and TRBJ1-5; D not certain. Deletions cut 3 bases from V and 4 bases from J, with 7 bases between. The CDR3 contains 13 residues. CDR1 and CDR2 (germline): MNHNS, SASEGT. The CDR3 is CASSDGGNQPQHF. The CDR3 DNA reads TGTGCCAGCAGTGATGGTGGGAATCAGCCCCAGCATTTT.

The V and J genes are TRBV13 and TRBJ1-4, with D tentatively TRBD1 (5 bases). Looked up from germline, CDR1 is PRHDT and CDR2 is FYEKMQ (reference sequence). Trimming left V 5 bases short and J 5 bases short, with 12 bases between. CDR3 size: 14 residues. The CDR3 spells CASSARDGNEKLFF. In DNA, the CDR3 is TGTGCCAGCAGCGCAAGGGACGGAAATGAAAAACTGTTTTTT. The full variable domain, in which reference TRBV13 and TRBJ1-4 provide the parts outside the CDR3, is AAGVIQSPRHLIKEKRETATLKCYPIPRHDTVYWYQQGPGQDPQFLISFYEKMQSDKGSIPDRFSAQQFSDYHSELNMSSLELGDSALYFCASSARDGNEKLFFGSGTQLSVL.

There are a few counts of this clone. The chain recombines TRBV9 with TRBJ2-2; TRBD2 agrees at 10 bases. V gave up 4 bases and J gave up 6 bases; unmatched junction bases: 6. CDR1 SGDLS and CDR2 YYNGEE come from the germline V gene. The CDR3 is 15 amino acids. DNA of the CDR3: TGTGCCAGCAGCCCCCCAGCGGGAGGGGCCGGGGAGCTGTTTTTT. Protein sequence: CASSPPAGGAGELFF.

The rearrangement joins TRBV27 to TRBJ2-7; 8 nucleotides match TRBD1. CDR3 size: 11 residues. Unmatched junction bases numbered 5, after V lost 10 bases and J lost 6 bases. Germline V gives CDR1 MNHEY, CDR2 SMNVEV (reference sequence). The CDR3: CATSRGREQYF. In DNA form, the CDR3 reads TGTGCCACCAGCAGGGGGCGCGAGCAGTACTTC.

In this sample, this clone turned up a few times. The chain is built from TRBV5-5 and TRBJ2-1, with D uncertain. Per the germline V gene, CDR1 is SGHKS and CDR2 is YYEKEE (reference sequence). CDR3 length equals 13 residues. Trimming cost V 2 bases and J 15 bases, with 18 bases left between them. CDR3 sequence: CASSFQASQNLFF. The CDR3, as DNA: TGTGCCAGCAGCTTTCAGGCGTCACAGAATCTGTTCTTC.

The chain carries TRBV18 and TRBJ2-5, with a possible D match to TRBD1 (5 bases). This CDR3 has 14 amino acids. CDR1 and CDR2 (germline): KGHSH, LQKENI. V was cut by 2 bases and J by 2 bases, with 9 bases left in between. Here the CDR3 reads CASSPLTVQETQYF. The DNA for the CDR3 is TGTGCCAGCTCACCATTGACAGTTCAAGAGACCCAGTACTTC.

This chain uses TRBV7-2 with TRBJ1-5; TRBD1 matches at 7 bases. V gave up 4 bases and J gave up 0 bases; unmatched junction bases: 9. CDR1 and CDR2 from the germline V gene are SGHTA and FQGNSA. The CDR3 length is 17 residues. The chain's CDR3 is CASSSGQALGSNQPQHF. CDR3 sequence (DNA): TGTGCCAGCAGCTCAGGACAGGCCCTTGGTAGCAATCAGCCCCAGCATTTT.

The chain carries TRBV6-2 or TRBV6-3 and TRBJ1-5, with D uncertain. This CDR3 spans 14 amino acids. V gave up 6 bases and J gave up 5 bases, with 14 bases separating them. CDR1 MNHEY and CDR2 SVGEGT come from the germline V gene. The CDR3: CASSSEVSYQPQHF. CDR3 nucleotides: TGTGCCAGCAGCTCAGAGGTATCTTATCAGCCCCAGCATTTT.

The chain uses TRBV5-1 and TRBJ2-7; tentatively, D is TRBD1 or TRBD2 (5 bases each). This CDR3 spans 15 amino acids. Germline V gene lookup returns CDR1 SGHRS and CDR2 YFSETQ. Deletions cut 4 bases from V and 4 bases from J, with 18 bases between. CDR3 region: CASSRGAGPSYEQYF. CDR3 DNA: TGCGCCAGCAGCCGAGGGGCAGGGCCGTCTTACGAGCAGTACTTC.

V usage is TRBV28 and J usage is TRBJ1-5; TRBD1 matches at 9 bases. The CDR3 is 15 residues long. Germline-derived CDR1 and CDR2 are MDHEN and SYDVKM. V lost 5 bases, J lost 7 bases, and 9 bases stayed unmatched. In nucleotides, the CDR3 is TGTGCCAGCAGTGATACAGGGGGCGCGTGGCAGCCCCAGCATTTT. Translation: CASSDTGGAWQPQHF.

This clone was observed once. The chain joins TRBV18 to TRBJ2-5; no firm D call. Germline CDR1 is KGHSH and CDR2 is LQKENI. This CDR3 comprises 14 residues. V was cut by 3 bases and J by 3 bases, with 11 bases left in between. CDR3 residues: CASSPTGTKETQYF. CDR3 DNA sequence: TGTGCCAGCTCACCCACCGGCACCAAAGAGACCCAGTACTTC. Full variable domain (rest looked up from reference TRBV18 and TRBJ2-5): NAGVMQNPRHLVRRRGQEARLRCSPMKGHSHVYWYRQLPEEGLKFMVYLQKENIIDESGMPKERFSAEFPKEGPSILRIQQVVRGDSAAYFCASSPTGTKETQYFGPGTRLLVL.

The chain carries TRBV5-1 and TRBJ2-1; D possibly corresponds to TRBD2 (5 bases). This CDR3 region has 15 residues. Trimming removed 4 bases from V and 4 bases from J, with 15 bases in between. Germline V gives CDR1 SGHRS, CDR2 YFSETQ. CDR3 loop: CASSPSGRTYNEQFF. CDR3 in DNA: TGCGCCAGCAGCCCCTCCGGGCGGACTTACAATGAGCAGTTCTTC.

This clone was recorded a few times. CDR3 amino acids: CASSPGTTDVEQFF. CDR3 nucleotides: TGTGCCAGCAGTCCCGGGACCACAGACGTCGAGCAGTTCTTC. The J gene is TRBJ2-1, the V gene TRBV6-5; D possibly uses TRBD1 or TRBD2 (5 bases each). The CDR3 extends over 14 amino acids. Germline values: CDR1 MNHEY, CDR2 SVGAGI. Trimming left V 5 bases short and J 10 bases short, with 18 bases between.

The chain combines TRBV6-2 or TRBV6-3 with TRBJ1-6, with D unresolved. V was trimmed by 6 bases and J by 7 bases, leaving 31 bases between them. This CDR3 has 20 residues. Per germline, CDR1 MNHEY and CDR2 SVGEGT. Written as DNA, the CDR3 is TGTGCCAGCAGCCCCATCGTCCCGGCCCGGGTCCCCGACGCCAATTCACCCCTCCACTTT. This sequence encodes CASSPIVPARVPDANSPLHF.

V usage is TRBV5-5 and J usage is TRBJ2-7; D remains unclear. Germline CDR1 SGHKS, CDR2 YYEKEE (reference sequence). Trimming left V 3 bases short and J 0 bases short, with 4 bases between. The CDR3 length is 12 residues. This chain's CDR3 is CASSYYSYEQYF. In DNA form, the CDR3 reads TGTGCCAGCAGCTACTACTCCTACGAGCAGTACTTC.

Turning to this clone: The junction and the germline gene differ at one end; a read error may be behind it. The rearrangement joins TRBV29-1 to TRBJ2-5; no clear D. The CDR3 is 8 residues long. The germline gives CDR1 SQVTM, CDR2 ANQGSEA. The CDR3 coding sequence is TGCAGCGTTGAAGGAGGAAACTTC. Its translation: CSVEGGNF.

The chain combines TRBV6-5 with TRBJ1-2; D may be TRBD1 (6 bases). There are 15 residues in the CDR3. V lost 2 bases and J lost 4, with 14 bases in between. CDR1 MNHEY and CDR2 SVGAGI come from the germline V gene. CDR3 nucleotides: TGTGCCAGCAGTTACCAGGGGCGGCGAAGCTATGGCTACACCTTC. It specifies CASSYQGRRSYGYTF.

Note on this clone: The sample contains more than one DNA sequence encoding this CDR3. This sequence joins TRBV25-1 and TRBJ2-7; D gene uncertain. The CDR3 totals 11 residues. CDR1 and CDR2 (germline): MGHDK, SYGVNS. V shed 3 bases and J shed 5 bases, with 5 bases lying between them. In nucleotides, the CDR3 is TGTGCCAGCAGTGAGGGTGACGAGCAGTACTTC. Its protein product is CASSEGDEQYF.

V gene TRBV19 combines with J gene TRBJ1-2; D is unresolved. The CDR3 is 16 residues long. Germline V gene lookup returns CDR1 LNHDA and CDR2 SQIVND (reference sequence). With 4 bases removed from V and 4 bases from J, the gap between germline ends came to 19 bases. The CDR3 is CASSTRIRGRIYGYTF. CDR3 in DNA: TGTGCCAGTAGTACCCGAATAAGAGGTCGGATCTATGGCTACACCTTC. The variable domain in full, with the rest retrieved from reference TRBV19 and TRBJ1-2, is DGGITQSPKYLFRKEGQNVTLSCEQNLNHDAMYWYRQDPGQGLRLIYYSQIVNDFQKGDIAEGYSVSREKKESFPLTVTSAQKNPTAFYLCASSTRIRGRIYGYTFGSGTRLTVV.

The chain recombines TRBV6-5 with TRBJ1-4, with a weak D call TRBD1 (6 bases). V shed 2 bases and J shed 5 bases, with 9 bases lying between them. Germline V lookup: CDR1 MNHEY, CDR2 SVGAGI. This CDR3 is 14 amino acids long. CDR3 in DNA: TGTGCCAGCAGTTACGGACAGTCAAATGAAAAACTGTTTTTT. Protein sequence: CASSYGQSNEKLFF.

V gene TRBV6-5 combines with J gene TRBJ2-7; 10 bases align to TRBD1. CDR3 size: 14 residues. Trimming at V came to 2 bases and at J to 7 bases, leaving 5 bases not matched to a gene. CDR1 and CDR2 from the germline V gene are MNHEY and SVGAGI. CDR3 bases: TGTGCCAGCAGTTACCGACAGGGGGCAGGGGAGCAGTACTTC. Protein sequence: CASSYRQGAGEQYF.

The chain joins TRBV19 to TRBJ1-1, with D perhaps TRBD1 (5 bases). Germline CDR1 LNHDA, CDR2 SQIVND (reference sequence). V dropped 7 bases and J dropped 1 base, with 16 bases sitting between them. The length of the CDR3 is 15 residues. The DNA for the CDR3 is TGTGCCAGTACCACTGGGGGGGTGTGGAACACTGAAGCTTTCTTT. Translated: CASTTGGVWNTEAFF.

The chain joins TRBV7-2 to TRBJ2-1; 7 bases agree with TRBD2. The ends lost 1 base at V and 9 bases at J; junction bases unmatched: 3. This CDR3 is 13 amino acids long. Germline lookup yields CDR1 SGHTA and CDR2 FQGNSA. The CDR3 DNA follows: TGTGCCAGCAGCTTAGGGACTAGTGTTGAGCAGTTCTTC. Its protein product is CASSLGTSVEQFF.

J is TRBJ2-7 and V is TRBV18; 9 nucleotides align to TRBD2. The CDR3 runs to 15 residues. The junction had 2 bases not matched to a gene; V was cut back by 0 bases and J by 2 bases. Germline CDR1 reads KGHSH; CDR2 reads LQKENI. Here the CDR3 DNA reads TGTGCCAGCTCACCACCGGCTAGCGGGGCCTACGAGCAGTACTTC. Protein: CASSPPASGAYEQYF.

The chain recombines TRBV20-1 with TRBJ1-5; D may be TRBD1 (5 bases). From germline, CDR1 is DFQATT and CDR2 SNEGSKA (reference sequence). CDR3 length: 14 amino acids. V shed 3 bases and J shed 6 bases, with 15 bases lying between them. The CDR3 DNA reads as TGCAGTGCTAGTGCCGAGGGGTGGGGTCAGCCCCAGCATTTT. Translated: CSASAEGWGQPQHF.

This clone was observed once. The chain links TRBV5-6 to TRBJ2-5; TRBD1 matches 9 bases. Losses at the gene ends were 4 bases for V and 4 bases for J; bases not matched to a gene: 8. Germline CDR1 reads SGHDT; CDR2 reads YYEEEE. The CDR3 loop spans 15 amino acids. Here the CDR3 DNA reads TGTGCCAGCAGCAAAGACAGGGGGAGGGTAGAGACCCAGTACTTC. Amino acids: CASSKDRGRVETQYF.

The V call is TRBV9, the J call TRBJ1-2, with TRBD1 matching over 8 bases. The trim removed 0 bases at V and 4 bases at J, leaving 8 bases unmatched. This CDR3 has 16 residues. The germline V gene encodes CDR1 SGDLS and CDR2 YYNGEE. CDR3 DNA sequence: TGTGCCAGCAGCGTAGTGCCGGGACAGGAAATCTATGGCTACACCTTC. Encoded protein: CASSVVPGQEIYGYTF.

This clone was detected only once. The chain links TRBV6-5 to TRBJ2-4; D is undetermined. In germline, CDR1 is MNHEY, CDR2 SVGAGI. This CDR3 has 13 residues. Deletions cut 0 bases from V and 6 bases from J, with 6 bases between. CDR3 protein: CASSYSTTNIQYF. The CDR3 bases are TGTGCCAGCAGTTACTCGACGACAAACATTCAGTACTTC.